This TCR beta chain is from a study of neurological immune-mediated disorders. Study information: Of roughly 34 multiple sclerosis patients, some 30 were relapsing-remitting and 3 secondary progressive.

The CDR3 consists of 12 residues. The germline CDR1 and CDR2 sequences are SGHAT and FQDESV (reference sequence). Trimming at V came to 4 bases and at J to 6 bases, leaving 3 bases not matched to a gene. TCRdb re-called the 5' RACE reads through MiXCR, storing one row per CDR3 protein. The repertoire holds roughly 46,000 distinct CDR3 sequences, roughly 2% seen once, with approximately 2.3% in the top ten. This clonotype was seen many times. The rearrangement uses TRBV11-1 and TRBJ2-7, with 7 bases matching TRBD1. This TCR derives from a woman between 40 and 55 years old with multiple sclerosis. The sample was PBMCs. DNA for the CDR3: TGTGCCAGCAGCTCGACAGGGTTCGAGCAGTACTTC. Its translation: CASSSTGFEQYF.